The 24 T cell receptor beta chains in this list originate from one sample, sequenced in a study of Ad26.COV2.S vaccination and SARS-CoV-2 variants. Treatment noted: some 20 received Ad26.COV2.S at low or high dose, single or two shots; five or six received placebo; per-sample allocation not given. Specimens were obtained on day 63 following the first vaccine or placebo injection. The data were produced by immunoSEQ multiplex PCR, yet TCRdb's version contains in-frame clones alone and is incomplete. The sample carries about 450,000 clones, about 91% recorded once. Material: peripheral blood, obtained in a trial of Ad26.COV2.S vaccine versus placebo. These receptor sequences come from a person aged 18-65 years who received the Ad26.COV2.S COVID-19 vaccine or a placebo.

This clone was found once. This rearrangement joins TRBV5-1 to TRBJ2-2, with 8 bases fitting TRBD2. CDR1 is SGHRS, CDR2 YFSETQ, per germline. V lost 1 base and J lost 2; bases outside the gene matches: 4. The CDR3 sequence is 16 residues long. CDR3 amino acids: CASSLTAGDNTGELFF. The CDR3 region has the DNA TGCGCCAGCAGCTTGACAGCGGGAGATAACACCGGGGAGCTGTTTTTT.

This clone was seen just once. The chain joins TRBV10-3 to TRBJ2-3, with D unclear. The V gene lost 4 bases and the J gene lost 0 bases, with 14 bases spanning the gap. CDR3 length: 16 residues. Germline CDR1 ENHRY, CDR2 SYGVKD. The CDR3 region is CAISAQREISTDTQYF. The CDR3 DNA follows: TGTGCCATCAGTGCTCAGCGAGAAATAAGCACAGATACGCAGTATTTT.

The chain recombines TRBV5-1 with TRBJ1-1; 8 bases fit TRBD1. The V and J ends lost 2 bases and 5 bases, in that order; junction bases with no gene match: 5. Per the germline V gene, CDR1 is SGHRS and CDR2 is YFSETQ. The CDR3 covers 14 residues. The CDR3 is CASSLMTGETEAFF. The DNA for the CDR3 is TGCGCCAGCAGCTTAATGACAGGGGAAACTGAAGCTTTCTTT.

The rearrangement links TRBV19 to TRBJ2-5; perhaps D is TRBD1 or TRBD2 (5 bases each). Trimming left V 2 bases short and J 9 bases short, with 13 bases between. CDR1 and CDR2 (germline): LNHDA, SQIVND (reference sequence). The CDR3 is 13 amino acids. Here the CDR3 DNA reads TGTGCCAGTAGTATATCCCCGCCGGGACCCCAGTACTTC. It translates to CASSISPPGPQYF.

The rearrangement joins TRBV24-1 to TRBJ2-5, with TRBD1 matching 7 bases. Germline trimming cut 4 bases from V and 1 base from J; bases unmatched to any gene: 5. This CDR3 is 15 amino acids long. The V gene's germline CDR1 is KGHDR and CDR2 SFDVKD. The CDR3 sequence: CATSDPGQPQETQYF. Written as DNA, the CDR3 is TGTGCCACCAGTGACCCGGGACAGCCCCAAGAGACCCAGTACTTC.

The CDR3 here is CASSLSPPTRALYGYTF. The CDR3 nucleotides read TGTGCCAGCAGTTTATCCCCCCCGACGAGGGCCTTGTATGGCTACACCTTC. V usage is TRBV27 and J usage is TRBJ1-2; unclear D gene. Germline loops: CDR1 MNHEY, CDR2 SMNVEV (reference sequence). The length of the CDR3 is 17 residues. V lost 0 bases and J lost 5, with 19 bases in between.

This clone was recorded once. The rearrangement links TRBV4-2 to TRBJ2-7; 8 nucleotides match TRBD1. The V gene end was trimmed by 7 bases and the J gene end by 5 bases; junction bases not matched to a gene: 7. Germline V gene lookup returns CDR1 LGHNA and CDR2 YNFKEQ. The CDR3 covers 13 residues. The DNA for the CDR3 is TGTGCCAGCACCCGGACAGGGACCCACGAGCAGTACTTC. This gives the protein CASTRTGTHEQYF.

This chain links TRBV4-2 with TRBJ1-4; D is possibly TRBD1 (5 bases). Germline CDR1 reads LGHNA; CDR2 reads YNFKEQ. The CDR3 has 19 amino acids. V lost 3 bases and J lost 8, with 28 bases in between. The CDR3 DNA sequence: TGTGCCAGCAGCCATCTCGAGACGGGACCACTGACCCCAGGGGAAAAACTGTTTTTT. Translated: CASSHLETGPLTPGEKLFF.

Remarks on this clone: This same CDR3 is encoded by further DNA sequences in the sample. The J gene is TRBJ1-2, the V gene TRBV4-3; D call uncertain. Per the germline V gene, CDR1 is LGHNA and CDR2 is YSLEER. CDR3 size: 14 residues. V dropped 0 bases and J dropped 4 bases, with 9 bases sitting between them. CDR3 sequence (DNA): TGCGCCAGCAGCCAAGATTTAGGGCTCTATGGCTACACCTTC. This translates into CASSQDLGLYGYTF.

The chain combines TRBV7-3 with TRBJ2-2; D may be TRBD1 or TRBD2 (5 bases each). With 2 bases removed from V and 5 bases from J, the gap between germline ends came to 9 bases. This CDR3 is built from 14 residues. Germline V gene lookup returns CDR1 SGHTA and CDR2 FQGTGA. The CDR3: CASSLYWGTGELFF. The CDR3 DNA reads TGTGCCAGCAGCTTATACTGGGGGACCGGGGAGCTGTTTTTT.

The rearrangement uses TRBV5-4 and TRBJ2-3; TRBD2 aligns across 8 bases. CDR3 length: 14 residues. The V and J ends lost 0 bases and 5 bases, in that order; junction bases with no gene match: 2. Germline V gene lookup returns CDR1 SGHNT and CDR2 YYREEE (reference sequence). CDR3 protein: CASSLGGRKDTQYF. DNA of the CDR3: TGTGCCAGCAGCTTGGGCGGGAGGAAAGATACGCAGTATTTT.

V gene TRBV5-1 combines with J gene TRBJ1-5; D gene unclear. The CDR3 is 13 amino acids. V lost 4 bases and J 4 bases, leaving 9 bases between the germline ends. The germline gives CDR1 SGHRS, CDR2 YFSETQ. The CDR3 loop reads CASSVRGNQPQHF. The CDR3 nucleotides are TGCGCCAGCAGCGTCCGGGGAAATCAGCCCCAGCATTTT.

The chain is built from TRBV12-3 or TRBV12-4 and TRBJ2-1; D gene ambiguous. The length of the CDR3 is 12 residues. The germline V and J ends were trimmed by 5 bases and 8 bases, with 10 bases remaining between them. The CDR3 DNA follows: TGTGCCAGCAGTCCTACCTATGATGAGCAGTTCTTC. Translating gives CASSPTYDEQFF.

The chain links TRBV4-1 to TRBJ2-3, with 9 bases that match TRBD2. Unmatched junction bases numbered 6, after V lost 0 bases and J lost 2 bases. This CDR3 region has 17 residues. Per germline, CDR1 MGHRA and CDR2 YSYEKL. CDR3 in DNA: TGCGCCAGCAGCCAAGAAGGGGCTAGCGGGACCACAGATACGCAGTATTTT. Encoded protein: CASSQEGASGTTDTQYF.

This clone has only a few counts. The rearrangement links TRBV7-9 to TRBJ1-5; TRBD1 is a possible D gene (6 bases). The CDR3 consists of 13 residues. Per germline, CDR1 SEHNR and CDR2 FQNEAQ (reference sequence). V dropped 4 bases and J dropped 7 bases, with 11 bases sitting between them. CDR3 loop: CASSSYRDQPQHF. The DNA for the CDR3 is TGTGCCAGCAGCTCATACAGGGACCAGCCCCAGCATTTT.

The chain joins TRBV4-3 to TRBJ2-1, with 9 bases matching TRBD2. J was trimmed by 8 bases and V by 1 base; bases with no gene match: 6. The CDR3 spans 15 residues. The germline V gene encodes CDR1 LGHNA and CDR2 YSLEER. CDR3 protein: CASSQVPSGIDEQFF. As DNA, the CDR3 is TGCGCCAGCAGCCAAGTTCCTAGCGGGATTGATGAGCAGTTCTTC.

Note on this clone: This specimen includes other DNA sequences encoding the same CDR3. DNA for the CDR3: TGCGCCAGCAGCTTGGAAGGAGACTATGGCTACACCTTC. Its protein is CASSLEGDYGYTF. This chain joins TRBV5-1 and TRBJ1-2; D is ambiguous. The CDR3 spans 13 residues. Germline values: CDR1 SGHRS, CDR2 YFSETQ. V lost 0 bases to trimming and J lost 3 bases, with 6 bases between them.

This chain links TRBV2 with TRBJ2-2, with TRBD1 matching 7 bases. The germline V gene encodes CDR1 SNHLY and CDR2 FYNNEI. With 9 bases clipped from V and 0 bases from J, the junction kept 4 bases outside the gene matches. CDR3 length: 14 amino acids. The CDR3: CARGTETNTGELFF. Here the CDR3 DNA reads TGTGCCAGAGGGACAGAGACGAACACCGGGGAGCTGTTTTTT.

J is TRBJ2-5 and V is TRBV5-4; 8 bases are a match to TRBD1. Germline CDR1 reads SGHNT; CDR2 reads YYREEE (reference sequence). V was clipped by 2 bases and J by 2 bases; unmatched bases: 8. The CDR3 loop spans 16 amino acids. The DNA of the CDR3 is TGTGCCAGCAGCTTAGGTCCGACAGGGGTTCAAGAGACCCAGTACTTC. The encoded protein is CASSLGPTGVQETQYF. The entire variable domain, with the rest obtained from reference TRBV5-4 and TRBJ2-5, is as follows: ETGVTQSPTHLIKTRGQQVTLRCSSQSGHNTVSWYQQALGQGPQFIFQYYREEENGRGNFPPRFSGLQFPNYSSELNVNALELDDSALYLCASSLGPTGVQETQYFGPGTRLLVL.

This chain joins TRBV21-1 and TRBJ2-3. TRBV21-1 is a pseudogene locus. The CDR3 contains 16 residues. The CDR3 region is CASSKVLVGFTDTQYF. The CDR3 coding sequence is TGTGCCAGCAGCAAAGTGTTGGTGGGTTTCACAGATACGCAGTATTTT.

The chain is built from TRBV5-1 and TRBJ2-7; 7 bases align to TRBD1. CDR1 is SGHRS, CDR2 YFSETQ, per germline. J was trimmed by 2 bases and V by 3 bases; bases with no gene match: 5. The CDR3 totals 14 residues. The CDR3 protein is CASSSIDRAYEQYV. In DNA, the CDR3 is TGCGCCAGCAGCTCGATAGACAGGGCCTACGAGCAGTACGTC.

The chain is built from TRBV11-3 and TRBJ1-4; a weak D match, TRBD1 (5 bases). CDR1 is SGHNT, CDR2 YENEEA, per germline. V was cut by 5 bases and J by 8 bases, with 21 bases left in between. The CDR3 is made up of 16 amino acids. In DNA, the CDR3 is TGTGCCAGCAGCCGAAGATGGTCAGGGATGAGAGAAAAACTGTTTTTT. Protein product: CASSRRWSGMREKLFF.

The chain has TRBV18 and TRBJ1-1, with D maybe TRBD1 (5 bases). Trimming stripped 3 bases from V and 4 bases from J, with 12 bases between. The CDR3 extends over 14 amino acids. Germline V lookup: CDR1 KGHSH, CDR2 LQKENI. In DNA, the CDR3 is TGTGCCAGCTCACCGCAGGGAGAGTCCACTGAAGCTTTCTTT. Translated, it gives CASSPQGESTEAFF.

The chain recombines TRBV5-1 with TRBJ2-7; a weak D match, TRBD2 (5 bases). There are 14 residues in the CDR3. Deletions cut 3 bases from V and 7 bases from J, with 17 bases between. The germline CDR1 and CDR2 sequences are SGHRS and YFSETQ. DNA of the CDR3: TGCGCCAGCAGCTACCTCGCCGGACGGGGAGAGCAGTACTTC. Its protein is CASSYLAGRGEQYF.